This T cell receptor (beta chain) appears in the sequencing data of a study of blood T cell repertoires in COVID-19. On the study more broadly: Specimens from acute and convalescent COVID-19 originated in the United States, Italy and Spain. T cells, B-cell-depleted T cells, or PBMCs provided the cDNA or gDNA that served as material.

Original data processing: Reference gene primer amplification gave estimated nucleated cell counts. The assay was immunoSEQ multiplex PCR, and TCRdb's table has in-frame clones only and misses some. V, J and clone size were drawn from that table, and D and trimming were deduced from the DNA. Here the sample spans about 200,000 clones, under 90% being singletons. CDR3 length: 13 residues. Looked up from germline, CDR1 is SGHVS and CDR2 is FQNEAQ. The V and J ends lost 4 bases and 2 bases, in that order; junction bases with no gene match: 2. The rearrangement uses TRBV7-8 and TRBJ2-7, with 7 positions matching TRBD1. The sample taken for sequencing was peripheral blood. The clonotype was recovered from a man aged 50 to 60 with acute or convalescent COVID-19. In DNA form, the CDR3 reads TGTGCCAGCAGCTCGGGACAGCCCTACGAGCAGTACTTC. As protein: CASSSGQPYEQYF.